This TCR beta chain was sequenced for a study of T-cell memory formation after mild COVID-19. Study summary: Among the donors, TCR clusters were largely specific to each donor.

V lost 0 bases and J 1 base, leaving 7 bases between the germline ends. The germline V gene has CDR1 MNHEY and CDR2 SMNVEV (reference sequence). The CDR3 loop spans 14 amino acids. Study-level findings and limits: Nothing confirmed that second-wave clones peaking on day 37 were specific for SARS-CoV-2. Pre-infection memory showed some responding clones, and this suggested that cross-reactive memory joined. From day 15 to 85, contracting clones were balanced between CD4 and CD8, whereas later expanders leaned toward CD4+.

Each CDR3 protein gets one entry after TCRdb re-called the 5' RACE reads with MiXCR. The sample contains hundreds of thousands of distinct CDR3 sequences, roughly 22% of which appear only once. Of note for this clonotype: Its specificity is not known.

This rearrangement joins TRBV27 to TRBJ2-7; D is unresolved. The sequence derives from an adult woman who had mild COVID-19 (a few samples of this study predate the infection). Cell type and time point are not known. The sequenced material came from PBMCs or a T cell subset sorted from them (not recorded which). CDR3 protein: CASSLSLGSYEQYF. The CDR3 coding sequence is TGTGCCAGCAGTTTATCGTTGGGTTCCTACGAGCAGTACTTC.